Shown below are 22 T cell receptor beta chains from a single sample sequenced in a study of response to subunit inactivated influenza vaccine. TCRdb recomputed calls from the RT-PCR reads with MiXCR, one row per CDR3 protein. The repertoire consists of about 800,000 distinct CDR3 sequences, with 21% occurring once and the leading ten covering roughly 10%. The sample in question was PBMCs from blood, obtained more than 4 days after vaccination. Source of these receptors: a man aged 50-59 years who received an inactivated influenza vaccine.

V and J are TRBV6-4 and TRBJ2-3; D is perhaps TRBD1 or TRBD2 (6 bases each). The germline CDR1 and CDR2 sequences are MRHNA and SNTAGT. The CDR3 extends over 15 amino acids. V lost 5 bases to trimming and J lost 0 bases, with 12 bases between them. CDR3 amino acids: CASSWTGASTDTQYF. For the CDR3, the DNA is TGTGCCAGCAGTTGGACGGGGGCCAGCACAGATACGCAGTATTTT.

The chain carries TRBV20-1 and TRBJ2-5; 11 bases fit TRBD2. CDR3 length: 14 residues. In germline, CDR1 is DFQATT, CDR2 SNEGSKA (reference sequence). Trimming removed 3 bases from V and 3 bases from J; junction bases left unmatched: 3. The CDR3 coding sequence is TGCAGTGCTAGCCCGGGACTAGCGGAAGAGACCCAGTACTTC. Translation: CSASPGLAEETQYF.

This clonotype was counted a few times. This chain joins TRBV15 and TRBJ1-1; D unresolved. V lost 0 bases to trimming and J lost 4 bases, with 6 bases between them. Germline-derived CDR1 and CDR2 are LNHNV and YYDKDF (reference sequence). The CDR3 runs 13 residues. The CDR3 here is CATSREEGTEAFF. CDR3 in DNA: TGTGCCACCAGCAGAGAGGAGGGCACTGAAGCTTTCTTT.

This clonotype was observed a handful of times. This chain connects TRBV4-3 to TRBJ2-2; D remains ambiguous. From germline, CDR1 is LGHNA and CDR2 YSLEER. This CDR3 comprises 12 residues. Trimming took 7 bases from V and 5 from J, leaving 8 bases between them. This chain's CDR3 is CASTGLTGELFF. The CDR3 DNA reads TGCGCCAGCACCGGGTTAACCGGGGAGCTGTTTTTT.

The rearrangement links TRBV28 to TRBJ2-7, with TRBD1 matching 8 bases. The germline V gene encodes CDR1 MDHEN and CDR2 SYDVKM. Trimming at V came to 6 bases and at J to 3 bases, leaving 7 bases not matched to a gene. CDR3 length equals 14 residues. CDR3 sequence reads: CASRAGTGLYEQYF. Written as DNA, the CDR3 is TGTGCCAGCAGAGCCGGGACAGGACTCTACGAGCAGTACTTC.

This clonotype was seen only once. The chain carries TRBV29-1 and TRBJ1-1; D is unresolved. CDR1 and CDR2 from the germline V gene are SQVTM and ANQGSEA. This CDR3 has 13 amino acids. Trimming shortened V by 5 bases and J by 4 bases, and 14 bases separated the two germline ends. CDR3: CSVREGITTEAFF. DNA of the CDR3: TGCAGCGTTCGGGAGGGAATCACCACTGAAGCTTTCTTT.

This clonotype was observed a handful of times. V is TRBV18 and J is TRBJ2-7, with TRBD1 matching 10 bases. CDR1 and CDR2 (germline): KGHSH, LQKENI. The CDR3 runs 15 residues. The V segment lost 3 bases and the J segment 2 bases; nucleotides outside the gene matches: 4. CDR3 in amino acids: CASSPTGQGAYEQYF. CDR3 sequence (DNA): TGTGCCAGCTCACCGACCGGACAGGGGGCCTACGAGCAGTACTTC.

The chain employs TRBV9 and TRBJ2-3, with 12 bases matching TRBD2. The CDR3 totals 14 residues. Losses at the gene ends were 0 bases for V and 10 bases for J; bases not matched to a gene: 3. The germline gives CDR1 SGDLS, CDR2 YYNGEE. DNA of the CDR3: TGTGCCAGCAGCGTAGACCTAGCGGGAGGGGCGCAGTATTTT. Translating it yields CASSVDLAGGAQYF.

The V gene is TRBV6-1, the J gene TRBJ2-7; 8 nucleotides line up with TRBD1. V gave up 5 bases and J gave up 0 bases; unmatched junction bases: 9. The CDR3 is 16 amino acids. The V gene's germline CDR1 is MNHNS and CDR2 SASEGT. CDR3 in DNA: TGTGCCAGCAGTCTAAGACAGGGGCATTTCTCCTACGAGCAGTACTTC. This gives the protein CASSLRQGHFSYEQYF.

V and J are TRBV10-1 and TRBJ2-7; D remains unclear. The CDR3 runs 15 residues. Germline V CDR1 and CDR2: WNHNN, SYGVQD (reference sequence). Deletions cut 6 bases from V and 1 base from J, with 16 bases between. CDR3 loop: CASSPGLLVSYEQYF. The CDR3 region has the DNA TGCGCCAGCAGCCCCGGCCTCTTGGTGTCCTACGAGCAGTACTTC.

The CDR3 nucleotides are TGTGCCAGCAGCTTACGGGGGACAGGGAGTATGAACGAGCAGTACTTC. Translated: CASSLRGTGSMNEQYF. This chain joins TRBV7-9 and TRBJ2-7; TRBD1 matches 9 bases. This CDR3 has 16 amino acids. The V gene's germline CDR1 is SEHNR and CDR2 FQNEAQ (reference sequence). V shed 2 bases and J 5 bases; nucleotides not matched to a gene: 10.

CDR3 sequence reads: CASSGHGLPQHF. DNA of the CDR3: TGTGCCAGCAGTGGACACGGTTTGCCCCAGCATTTT. The chain joins TRBV12-3 or TRBV12-4 to TRBJ1-5; D might be TRBD1 (5 bases). The V end lost 5 bases, the J end lost 9 bases, and 11 bases lay between the germline ends. This CDR3 is 12 amino acids long.

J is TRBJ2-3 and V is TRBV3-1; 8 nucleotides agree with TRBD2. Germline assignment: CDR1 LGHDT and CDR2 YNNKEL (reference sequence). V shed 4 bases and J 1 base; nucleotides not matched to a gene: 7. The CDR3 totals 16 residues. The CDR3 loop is CASSRRKLAGTDTQYF. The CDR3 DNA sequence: TGTGCCAGCAGCCGAAGAAAACTAGCGGGCACAGATACGCAGTATTTT.

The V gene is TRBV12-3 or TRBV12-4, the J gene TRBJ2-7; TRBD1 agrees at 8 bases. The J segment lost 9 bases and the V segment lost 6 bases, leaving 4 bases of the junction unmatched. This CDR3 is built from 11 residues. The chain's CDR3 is CASRAGGAQYF. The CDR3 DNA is TGTGCCAGCAGAGCAGGGGGCGCGCAGTACTTC.

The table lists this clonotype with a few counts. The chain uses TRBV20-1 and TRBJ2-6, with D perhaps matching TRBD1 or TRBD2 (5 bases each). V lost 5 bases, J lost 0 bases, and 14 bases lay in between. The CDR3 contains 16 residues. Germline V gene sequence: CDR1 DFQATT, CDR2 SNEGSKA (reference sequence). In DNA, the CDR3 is TGCAGTGCTCCAACCAGTGGGGGCTCTGGGGCCAACGTCCTGACTTTC. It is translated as CSAPTSGGSGANVLTF.

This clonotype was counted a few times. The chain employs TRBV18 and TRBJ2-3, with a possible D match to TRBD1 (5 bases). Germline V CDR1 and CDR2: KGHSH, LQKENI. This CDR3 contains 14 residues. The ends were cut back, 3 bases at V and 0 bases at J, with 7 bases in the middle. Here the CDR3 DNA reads TGTGCCAGCTCACCGACAGAAAGCACAGATACGCAGTATTTT. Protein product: CASSPTESTDTQYF.

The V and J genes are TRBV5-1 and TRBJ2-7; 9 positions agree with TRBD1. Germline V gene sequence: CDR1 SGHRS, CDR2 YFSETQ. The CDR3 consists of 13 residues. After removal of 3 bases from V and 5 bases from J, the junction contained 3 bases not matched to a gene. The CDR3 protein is CASSSGQGHEQYF. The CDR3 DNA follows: TGCGCCAGCAGCTCGGGACAGGGCCACGAGCAGTACTTC.

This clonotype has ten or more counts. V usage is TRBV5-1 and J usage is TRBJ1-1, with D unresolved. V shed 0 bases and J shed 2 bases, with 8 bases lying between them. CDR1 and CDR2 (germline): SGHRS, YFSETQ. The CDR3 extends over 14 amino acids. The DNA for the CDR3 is TGCGCCAGCAGCTTGGAAGTGGGAAACACTGAAGCTTTCTTT. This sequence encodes CASSLEVGNTEAFF.

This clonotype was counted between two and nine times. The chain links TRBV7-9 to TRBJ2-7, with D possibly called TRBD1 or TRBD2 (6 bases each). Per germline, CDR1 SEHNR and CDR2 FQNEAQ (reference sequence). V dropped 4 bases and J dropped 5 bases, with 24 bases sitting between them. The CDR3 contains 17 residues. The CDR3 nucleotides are TGTGCCAGCAGCTCGGGATCGTGGGGGGCTTTACGGGACGAGCAGTACTTC. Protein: CASSSGSWGALRDEQYF.

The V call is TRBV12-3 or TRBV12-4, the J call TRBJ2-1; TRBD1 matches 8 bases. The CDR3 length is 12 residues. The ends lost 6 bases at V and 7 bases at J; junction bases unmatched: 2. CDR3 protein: CASRWTGNEQFF. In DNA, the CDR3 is TGTGCCAGCAGATGGACAGGGAATGAGCAGTTCTTC.

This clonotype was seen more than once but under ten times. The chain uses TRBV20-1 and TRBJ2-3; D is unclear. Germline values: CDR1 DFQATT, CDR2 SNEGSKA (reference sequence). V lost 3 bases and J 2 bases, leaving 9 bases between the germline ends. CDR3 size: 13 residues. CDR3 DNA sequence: TGCAGTGCTAGGGGTATAGACACAGATACGCAGTATTTT. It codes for CSARGIDTDTQYF.

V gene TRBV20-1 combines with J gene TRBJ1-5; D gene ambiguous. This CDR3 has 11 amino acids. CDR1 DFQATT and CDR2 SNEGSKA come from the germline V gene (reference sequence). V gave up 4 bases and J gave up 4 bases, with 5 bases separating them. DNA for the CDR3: TGCAGTGCTATGACAAATCAGCCCCAGCATTTT. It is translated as CSAMTNQPQHF.